This T cell receptor (beta chain) was retrieved from a study of OX40 agonist ivuxolimab in advanced cancers. On the study more broadly: A diagnosis of hepatocellular carcinoma, melanoma, renal cell or head and neck cancer was present in dose-escalation patients.

Study-level results: Expanded clones tended on average to be more numerous among CD8+ T cells than CD4+.

This table comes from immunoSEQ multiplex PCR, and its TCRdb copy is limited to in-frame clones, with some not included. Among roughly 80,000 clones, 80% to 90% were seen once, and the ten largest hold around 2%. Comments on this clone: Its antigen is unknown.

The source is an adult with an advanced solid tumor such as melanoma, head and neck, liver or kidney cancer. The sequencing used CD4+ or CD8+ T cells sorted from blood, collected in a trial of the OX40 agonist ivuxolimab.

The CDR3 protein is CASRFQTSSYEQYF. CDR3 coding DNA: TGTGCCAGCAGGTTTCAGACTAGCAGCTACGAGCAGTACTTC. The gene calls are TRBV28 and TRBJ2-7; 7 nucleotides match TRBD2. With 6 bases clipped from V and 3 bases from J, the junction kept 8 bases outside the gene matches. CDR3 length: 14 amino acids. CDR1 and CDR2 from the germline V gene are MDHEN and SYDVKM.